This is a list of T cell receptor beta chains from one sample in a study of blood T cell repertoires in COVID-19. Method: immunoSEQ multiplex PCR; TCRdb's copy keeps in-frame clones and lacks some. Of a few hundred thousand clones detected, over 75% appear once; the ten largest clones hold nearly 9.5%. Sequencing was done on a sample of PBMCs or T cells enriched from blood (not recorded which). The receptors derive from a man aged 35 to 55 who had recovered from COVID-19. The CDR3 runs from the conserved cysteine through the conserved F or W. A D gene is named only where the DNA matches it firmly. Clone size is not always given. Where it is, it says once, few, many or a class for expanded clones.

D gene: -
V gene: TRBV18
J gene: TRBJ1-3
clone size: -
CDR3 protein: CASSPTIGDSGNTIYF
CDR3 DNA: TGTGCCAGCTCACCAACGATCGGGGACTCTGGAAACACCATATATTTT

D gene: TRBD2
V gene: TRBV2
J gene: TRBJ2-1
clone size: -
CDR3 protein: CASSEASGGYNEQFF
CDR3 DNA: TGTGCCAGCAGTGAGGCTAGCGGGGGATACAATGAGCAGTTCTTC

D gene: -
V gene: TRBV5-1
J gene: TRBJ1-2
clone size: -
CDR3 protein: CASREGLGQYGYTF
CDR3 DNA: TGCGCCAGCAGGGAAGGGCTCGGACAGTATGGCTACACCTTC

D gene: TRBD2
V gene: TRBV4-2
J gene: TRBJ2-1
clone size: -
CDR3 protein: CASSRGLGAYNEQFF
CDR3 DNA: TGTGCCAGCAGCCGGGGACTAGGAGCCTACAATGAGCAGTTCTTC

D gene: -
V gene: TRBV20-1
J gene: TRBJ1-2
clone size: once
CDR3 protein: CSASQQGNYGYTF
CDR3 DNA: TGCAGTGCTAGTCAACAGGGCAACTATGGCTACACCTTC

D gene: TRBD2
V gene: TRBV12-5
J gene: TRBJ2-1
clone size: -
CDR3 protein: CASGLAPSGGNNEQFF
CDR3 DNA: TGTGCTAGTGGTTTGGCCCCTAGCGGGGGAAACAATGAGCAGTTCTTC

D gene: TRBD2
V gene: TRBV2
J gene: TRBJ2-3
clone size: -
CDR3 protein: CARRPGLAGLTQYF
CDR3 DNA: TGTGCCAGGCGCCCGGGACTAGCGGGGTTAACGCAGTATTTT

D gene: -
V gene: TRBV19
J gene: TRBJ2-1
clone size: -
CDR3 protein: CASSLGLSSYNEQFF
CDR3 DNA: TGTGCCAGTAGTCTGGGACTTAGCTCCTACAATGAGCAGTTCTTC

D gene: -
V gene: TRBV6-5
J gene: TRBJ2-1
clone size: -
CDR3 protein: CASMVGGGGYEQFF
CDR3 DNA: TGTGCCAGCATGGTAGGGGGGGGTGGCTATGAGCAGTTCTTC

D gene: -
V gene: TRBV7-9
J gene: TRBJ2-5
clone size: -
CDR3 protein: CASSSAHGVPGKKETQYF
CDR3 DNA: TGTGCCAGCAGCTCCGCCCACGGTGTCCCGGGAAAAAAAGAGACCCAGTACTTC

D gene: -
V gene: TRBV11-2
J gene: TRBJ2-7
clone size: -
CDR3 protein: CASSDGVDRREYF
CDR3 DNA: TGTGCCAGCAGCGACGGGGTAGATCGCCGGGAGTACTTC

D gene: TRBD1
V gene: TRBV2
J gene: TRBJ1-2
clone size: -
CDR3 protein: CASSGDRNYGYTF
CDR3 DNA: TGTGCCAGCAGCGGGGACAGAAACTATGGCTACACCTTC

D gene: -
V gene: TRBV2
J gene: TRBJ2-5
clone size: once
CDR3 protein: CASGLSQETQYF
CDR3 DNA: TGTGCCAGCGGTCTATCACAAGAGACCCAGTACTTC

D gene: -
V gene: TRBV2
J gene: TRBJ1-2
clone size: -
CDR3 protein: CASRVTVLYGYTF
CDR3 DNA: TGTGCCAGCAGGGTTACAGTCCTCTATGGCTACACCTTC

D gene: TRBD2
V gene: TRBV6-4
J gene: TRBJ2-3
clone size: -
CDR3 protein: CASRRDYLTDTQYF
CDR3 DNA: TGTGCCAGCAGGAGGGACTACCTCACAGATACGCAGTATTTT

D gene: -
V gene: TRBV18
J gene: TRBJ2-7
clone size: few
CDR3 protein: CASSLTSYEQYF
CDR3 DNA: TGTGCCAGCTCACTTACTAGCTACGAGCAGTACTTC

D gene: TRBD1
V gene: TRBV25-1
J gene: TRBJ1-6
clone size: -
CDR3 protein: CASSGRQGSPNSPLHF
CDR3 DNA: TGTGCCAGCAGTGGCAGACAGGGTAGCCCGAATTCACCCCTCCACTTT

D gene: TRBD1
V gene: TRBV5-4
J gene: TRBJ1-1
clone size: -
CDR3 protein: CASVRTGSGTEAFF
CDR3 DNA: TGTGCCAGCGTCCGGACAGGGTCGGGGACTGAAGCTTTCTTT

D gene: -
V gene: TRBV7-9
J gene: TRBJ1-2
clone size: few
CDR3 protein: CASSLSQGRHYGYTF
CDR3 DNA: TGTGCCAGCAGCTTATCCCAGGGAAGACACTATGGCTACACCTTC

D gene: TRBD1
V gene: TRBV7-9
J gene: TRBJ1-2
clone size: -
CDR3 protein: CASSGDSFYGYTF
CDR3 DNA: TGTGCCAGCAGCGGGGACAGTTTCTATGGCTACACCTTC

D gene: TRBD2
V gene: TRBV7-2
J gene: TRBJ2-1
clone size: -
CDR3 protein: CASSSLAGAGQFF
CDR3 DNA: TGTGCCAGCAGCTCGCTAGCGGGAGCGGGGCAGTTCTTC

D gene: -
V gene: TRBV19
J gene: TRBJ1-2
clone size: -
CDR3 protein: CASTPVGAANYGYTF
CDR3 DNA: TGTGCCAGTACCCCAGTGGGGGCAGCCAACTATGGCTACACCTTC

D gene: -
V gene: TRBV3-1/TRBV3-2
J gene: TRBJ1-5
clone size: -
CDR3 protein: CASSQDRDQPQHF
CDR3 DNA: TGTGCCAGCAGCCAAGATCGGGATCAGCCCCAGCATTTT

D gene: -
V gene: TRBV4-1
J gene: TRBJ2-7
clone size: -
CDR3 protein: CASSQDEGSYEQYF
CDR3 DNA: TGCGCCAGCAGCCAAGATGAGGGATCCTACGAGCAGTACTTC

D gene: TRBD1
V gene: TRBV25-1
J gene: TRBJ1-1
clone size: -
CDR3 protein: CASSEWDRENTEAFF
CDR3 DNA: TGTGCCAGCAGTGAGTGGGACAGGGAGAACACTGAAGCTTTCTTT

D gene: -
V gene: TRBV6-5
J gene: TRBJ1-1
clone size: -
CDR3 protein: CASSLGAGELAFF
CDR3 DNA: TGTGCCAGCAGTCTGGGGGCAGGGGAGTTAGCTTTCTTT

D gene: -
V gene: TRBV5-1
J gene: TRBJ1-1
clone size: few
CDR3 protein: CASSLQTRNTEAFF
CDR3 DNA: TGCGCCAGCAGCTTGCAAACGAGGAACACTGAAGCTTTCTTT

D gene: -
V gene: TRBV7-9
J gene: TRBJ1-3
clone size: -
CDR3 protein: CASSKLPGNTIYF
CDR3 DNA: TGTGCCAGCAGCAAACTACCTGGAAACACCATATATTTT

D gene: -
V gene: TRBV2
J gene: TRBJ2-3
clone size: many
CDR3 protein: CASTRRATDTQYF
CDR3 DNA: TGTGCCAGCACGAGGCGAGCCACAGATACGCAGTATTTT

D gene: TRBD1
V gene: TRBV10-3
J gene: TRBJ2-1
clone size: -
CDR3 protein: CAITRRQGANYNEQFF
CDR3 DNA: TGTGCCATCACCCGACGACAGGGGGCGAATTACAATGAGCAGTTCTTC

D gene: TRBD1
V gene: TRBV5-1
J gene: TRBJ2-7
clone size: once
CDR3 protein: CASSFSAQGVYEQYF
CDR3 DNA: TGCGCCAGCAGCTTCTCGGCACAGGGGGTCTACGAGCAGTACTTC

D gene: TRBD1
V gene: TRBV2
J gene: TRBJ1-4
clone size: -
CDR3 protein: CASKQGVGNEKLFF
CDR3 DNA: TGTGCCAGCAAGCAGGGGGTCGGTAATGAAAAACTGTTTTTT

D gene: -
V gene: TRBV3-1/TRBV3-2
J gene: TRBJ2-3
clone size: -
CDR3 protein: CASSQDTTNQYF
CDR3 DNA: TGTGCCAGCAGCCAAGATACAACTAACCAGTATTTT

D gene: -
V gene: TRBV19
J gene: TRBJ1-4
clone size: -
CDR3 protein: CASTNPQGFNEKLFF
CDR3 DNA: TGTGCCAGTACCAATCCCCAGGGATTTAATGAAAAACTGTTTTTT

D gene: TRBD2
V gene: TRBV7-6
J gene: TRBJ2-5
clone size: -
CDR3 protein: CASSLALAGGETQYF
CDR3 DNA: TGTGCCAGCAGCTTAGCTCTAGCGGGAGGAGAGACCCAGTACTTC

D gene: -
V gene: TRBV5-1
J gene: TRBJ2-7
clone size: -
CDR3 protein: CASSLVSYTYEQYF
CDR3 DNA: TGCGCCAGCAGCTTGGTATCATACACCTACGAGCAGTACTTC

D gene: TRBD1
V gene: TRBV7-2
J gene: TRBJ1-1
clone size: -
CDR3 protein: CASSMRQGVTEAFF
CDR3 DNA: TGTGCCAGCAGCATGAGACAGGGGGTCACTGAAGCTTTCTTT

D gene: -
V gene: TRBV7-9
J gene: TRBJ1-2
clone size: -
CDR3 protein: CASSPVSRSYGYTF
CDR3 DNA: TGTGCCAGCAGCCCTGTGAGTCGATCTTATGGCTACACCTTC

D gene: TRBD1
V gene: TRBV25-1
J gene: TRBJ1-2
clone size: -
CDR3 protein: CASSYTGGYGYTF
CDR3 DNA: TGTGCCAGCAGTTATACAGGGGGGTATGGCTACACCTTC

D gene: -
V gene: TRBV10-3
J gene: TRBJ1-1
clone size: few
CDR3 protein: CAISERVDTEAFF
CDR3 DNA: TGTGCCATCAGTGAGCGGGTCGACACTGAAGCTTTCTTT

D gene: TRBD2
V gene: TRBV3-1/TRBV3-2
J gene: TRBJ2-1
clone size: few
CDR3 protein: CASILSGRLPEQFF
CDR3 DNA: TGTGCCAGCATTTTAAGCGGGAGGCTTCCTGAGCAGTTCTTC

D gene: TRBD1
V gene: TRBV7-6
J gene: TRBJ1-1
clone size: -
CDR3 protein: CASSPQGMNTEAFF
CDR3 DNA: TGTGCCAGCAGCCCACAGGGGATGAACACTGAAGCTTTCTTT

D gene: TRBD1
V gene: TRBV5-1
J gene: TRBJ1-5
clone size: -
CDR3 protein: CASSAGTGSNQPQHF
CDR3 DNA: TGCGCCAGCAGCGCCGGGACAGGGAGCAATCAGCCCCAGCATTTT

D gene: -
V gene: TRBV10-3
J gene: TRBJ1-2
clone size: -
CDR3 protein: CAILPRASTSPNYGYTF
CDR3 DNA: TGTGCCATCCTTCCGAGGGCTTCCACTTCTCCCAACTATGGCTACACCTTC

D gene: TRBD1
V gene: TRBV7-6
J gene: TRBJ2-1
clone size: -
CDR3 protein: CASSSLPAGGLDRNEQFF
CDR3 DNA: TGTGCCAGCAGCTCACTACCAGCAGGGGGCCTGGATAGGAATGAGCAGTTCTTC

D gene: TRBD2
V gene: TRBV7-6
J gene: TRBJ2-1
clone size: -
CDR3 protein: CASSSSSGTSYNEQFF
CDR3 DNA: TGTGCCAGCAGCTCGTCCAGCGGGACTTCCTACAATGAGCAGTTCTTC

D gene: TRBD1
V gene: TRBV14
J gene: TRBJ2-7
clone size: -
CDR3 protein: CASSLRDRVYYEQYF
CDR3 DNA: TGTGCCAGCAGCCTACGGGACAGGGTGTACTACGAGCAGTACTTC

D gene: TRBD2
V gene: TRBV4-2
J gene: TRBJ2-3
clone size: -
CDR3 protein: CASSQADASGGDTQYF
CDR3 DNA: TGTGCCAGCAGCCAAGCGGATGCTAGCGGGGGGGATACGCAGTATTTT

D gene: TRBD2
V gene: TRBV27
J gene: TRBJ2-4
clone size: -
CDR3 protein: CASSYTSGRVAKNIQYF
CDR3 DNA: TGTGCCAGCAGTTACACTAGCGGGAGGGTAGCCAAAAACATTCAGTACTTC

D gene: -
V gene: TRBV15
J gene: TRBJ1-4
clone size: -
CDR3 protein: CATSRDRGTNEKLFF
CDR3 DNA: TGTGCCACCAGCAGAGATCGGGGAACTAATGAAAAACTGTTTTTT

D gene: -
V gene: TRBV7-9
J gene: TRBJ2-1
clone size: -
CDR3 protein: CASSLAQGRDNEQFF
CDR3 DNA: TGTGCCAGCAGCTTAGCGCAGGGCAGGGACAATGAGCAGTTCTTC

D gene: TRBD2
V gene: TRBV18
J gene: TRBJ2-1
clone size: -
CDR3 protein: CASSPSSGLAYSSYNEQFF
CDR3 DNA: TGTGCCAGCTCACCTTCCTCGGGACTAGCGTATAGCTCCTACAATGAGCAGTTCTTC

D gene: TRBD1
V gene: TRBV7-2
J gene: TRBJ1-6
clone size: once
CDR3 protein: CASSFGQGGGVPLHF
CDR3 DNA: TGTGCCAGCAGCTTTGGACAGGGGGGAGGGGTACCCCTCCACTTT

D gene: -
V gene: TRBV12-3/TRBV12-4
J gene: TRBJ2-2
clone size: -
CDR3 protein: CASSTVETGELFF
CDR3 DNA: TGTGCCAGCAGCACCGTGGAGACCGGGGAGCTGTTTTTT

D gene: -
V gene: TRBV7-3
J gene: TRBJ2-3
clone size: -
CDR3 protein: CASSLTASTDTQYF
CDR3 DNA: TGTGCCAGCAGCTTAACAGCTAGCACAGATACGCAGTATTTT

D gene: -
V gene: TRBV18
J gene: TRBJ2-1
clone size: -
CDR3 protein: CASSPLKDSLVF
CDR3 DNA: TGTGCCAGCTCACCACTCAAGGACTCCCTCGTCTTC

D gene: -
V gene: TRBV5-4
J gene: TRBJ2-7
clone size: -
CDR3 protein: CASGHDYEQYF
CDR3 DNA: TGTGCCAGCGGCCACGACTACGAGCAGTACTTC

D gene: TRBD1
V gene: TRBV2
J gene: TRBJ2-7
clone size: -
CDR3 protein: CASQTGLTPGGYF
CDR3 DNA: TGTGCCAGCCAGACAGGGCTAACCCCAGGAGGGTACTTC

D gene: -
V gene: TRBV3-1/TRBV3-2
J gene: TRBJ2-1
clone size: once
CDR3 protein: CASSSQTSLEQFF
CDR3 DNA: TGTGCCAGCAGCTCCCAGACTAGTTTGGAGCAGTTCTTC

D gene: TRBD1
V gene: TRBV29-1
J gene: TRBJ1-1
clone size: -
CDR3 protein: CSLRDSGTEAFF
CDR3 DNA: TGCAGCTTGAGGGACAGCGGGACTGAAGCTTTCTTT